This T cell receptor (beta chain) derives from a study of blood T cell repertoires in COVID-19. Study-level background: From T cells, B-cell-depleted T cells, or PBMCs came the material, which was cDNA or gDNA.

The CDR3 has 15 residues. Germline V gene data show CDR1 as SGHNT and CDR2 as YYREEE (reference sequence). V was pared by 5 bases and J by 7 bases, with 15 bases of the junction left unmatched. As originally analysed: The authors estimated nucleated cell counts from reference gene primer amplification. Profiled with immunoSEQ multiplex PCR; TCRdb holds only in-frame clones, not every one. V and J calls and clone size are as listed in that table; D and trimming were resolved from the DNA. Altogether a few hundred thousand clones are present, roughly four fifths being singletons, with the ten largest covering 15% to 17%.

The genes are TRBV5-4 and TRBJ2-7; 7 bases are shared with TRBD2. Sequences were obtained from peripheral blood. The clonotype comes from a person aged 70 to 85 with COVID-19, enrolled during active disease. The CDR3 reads CASRFIGGSSEEQYF. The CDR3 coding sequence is TGTGCCAGCAGATTCATCGGGGGGTCGTCCGAGGAGCAGTACTTC.